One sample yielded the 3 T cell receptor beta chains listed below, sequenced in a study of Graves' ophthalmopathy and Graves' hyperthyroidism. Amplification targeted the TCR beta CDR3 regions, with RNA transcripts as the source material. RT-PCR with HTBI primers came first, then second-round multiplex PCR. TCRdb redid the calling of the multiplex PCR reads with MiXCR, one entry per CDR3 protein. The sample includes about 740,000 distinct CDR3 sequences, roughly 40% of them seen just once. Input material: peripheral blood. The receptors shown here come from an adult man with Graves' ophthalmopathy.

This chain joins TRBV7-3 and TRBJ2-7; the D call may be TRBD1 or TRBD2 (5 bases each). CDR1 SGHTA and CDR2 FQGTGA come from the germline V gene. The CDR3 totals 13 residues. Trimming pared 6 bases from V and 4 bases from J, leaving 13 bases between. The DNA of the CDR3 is TGTGCCAGCAGAATGGGACGGATATACGAGCAGTACTTC. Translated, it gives CASRMGRIYEQYF.

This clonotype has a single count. CDR3 coding DNA: TGTGCCATCAGTGACGGGACTAGCGGGTTCTACGAGCAGTACTTC. It translates to CAISDGTSGFYEQYF. The J gene is TRBJ2-7, the V gene TRBV10-3, with TRBD2 matching over 12 bases. V shed 3 bases and J 3 bases; nucleotides not matched to a gene: 3. This CDR3 is 15 amino acids long. Per germline, CDR1 ENHRY and CDR2 SYGVKD.

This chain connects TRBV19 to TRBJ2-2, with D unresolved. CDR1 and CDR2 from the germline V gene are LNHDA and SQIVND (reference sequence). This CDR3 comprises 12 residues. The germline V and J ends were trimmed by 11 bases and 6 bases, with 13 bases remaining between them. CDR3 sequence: CALKLYAGELFF. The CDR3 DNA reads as TGTGCCCTCAAGTTGTACGCCGGGGAGCTGTTTTTT.